Shown below are 21 T cell receptor beta chains from a single sample sequenced in a study of Ad26.COV2.S vaccination and SARS-CoV-2 variants. Here immunoSEQ multiplex PCR was the method, and the copy in TCRdb shows in-frame clones only, minus some. The sample shows about 680,000 clones, about 90% of them seen only once. Treatment defined: some 20 received Ad26.COV2.S at low or high dose, single or two shots; about 5 received placebo; per-sample allocation not given. Sampling happened 63 days after the first vaccine or placebo injection. The sample in question was peripheral blood, obtained in a trial of Ad26.COV2.S vaccine versus placebo. The receptors were gathered from a person aged 18-65 years who received the Ad26.COV2.S COVID-19 vaccine or a placebo.

This clone was observed a few times. This chain links TRBV19 with TRBJ1-4; a weak D match, TRBD1 (5 bases). The CDR3 totals 14 residues. V was trimmed by 7 bases and J by 4 bases, leaving 13 bases between them. Looked up from germline, CDR1 is LNHDA and CDR2 is SQIVND (reference sequence). The CDR3 sequence: CASTLTASNEKLFF. CDR3 nucleotide sequence: TGTGCCAGTACTCTGACAGCGAGTAATGAAAAACTGTTTTTT.

A note on this clone: A junction end diverges from the germline sequence, so it may reflect a read error. This sequence joins TRBV12-3 or TRBV12-4 and TRBJ1-2, with a possible D match to TRBD1 (5 bases). CDR3 length equals 11 residues. The CDR3, as DNA: TGTGCCAGCAGTAACGGGACGGTCGCCGCCTTC. Encoded protein: CASSNGTVAAF.

The genes are TRBV5-4 and TRBJ1-4, with a possible D match to TRBD1 (6 bases). The CDR3 totals 15 residues. Trimming stripped 4 bases from V and 7 bases from J, with 17 bases between. Germline V gives CDR1 SGHNT, CDR2 YYREEE (reference sequence). DNA of the CDR3: TGTGCCAGCAGCAACAGGGAGCGGAGTGTTGAAAAACTGTTTTTT. Protein sequence: CASSNRERSVEKLFF. The full variable domain, rest sourced from reference TRBV5-4 and TRBJ1-4, is ETGVTQSPTHLIKTRGQQVTLRCSSQSGHNTVSWYQQALGQGPQFIFQYYREEENGRGNFPPRFSGLQFPNYSSELNVNALELDDSALYLCASSNRERSVEKLFFGSGTQLSVL.

This clone was picked up one time. V gene TRBV7-8 combines with J gene TRBJ2-2; 9 nucleotides align to TRBD2. CDR3 length: 16 residues. The junction had 6 bases not matched to a gene; V was cut back by 1 base and J by 6 bases. Germline V gene lookup returns CDR1 SGHVS and CDR2 FQNEAQ. CDR3 in DNA: TGTGCCAGCAGCTTAGGGCTAGCGGGACCGCCCGGGGAGCTGTTTTTT. Translating gives CASSLGLAGPPGELFF.

This chain uses TRBV30 with TRBJ1-2; TRBD1 is a possible D gene (5 bases). Deletions cut 0 bases from V and 8 bases from J, with 16 bases between. Germline CDR1 reads GTSNPN; CDR2 reads SVGIG (reference sequence). CDR3 length: 14 amino acids. The CDR3 region is CAWSVDGQGGGYTF. The CDR3, as DNA: TGTGCCTGGAGTGTAGATGGGCAGGGTGGGGGCTACACCTTC.

CDR3 sequence: CASSSHRGSEQYF. CDR3 in DNA: TGTGCCAGCAGCTCCCATCGCGGGAGCGAGCAGTACTTC. V gene TRBV7-8 combines with J gene TRBJ2-7; 7 bases fit TRBD2. The CDR3 consists of 13 residues. V lost 4 bases and J lost 6; bases outside the gene matches: 6. CDR1 and CDR2 from the germline V gene are SGHVS and FQNEAQ.

This chain's CDR3 is CASSRSPSGSYNEQFF. CDR3 nucleotide sequence: TGTGCCAGCAGCCGATCTCCTAGCGGCTCCTACAATGAGCAGTTCTTC. This chain joins TRBV27 and TRBJ2-1, with TRBD2 identical over 7 bases. In germline, CDR1 is MNHEY, CDR2 SMNVEV (reference sequence). The CDR3 runs to 16 residues. The junction had 8 bases not matched to a gene; V was cut back by 6 bases and J by 0 bases.

This clone was seen a single time. The chain employs TRBV6-5 and TRBJ1-5, with D possibly matching TRBD1 (5 bases). The CDR3 runs 12 residues. In germline, CDR1 is MNHEY, CDR2 SVGAGI. The germline V and J ends were trimmed by 5 bases and 10 bases, with 12 bases remaining between them. CDR3 in DNA: TGTGCCAGCAGTATGAGGGGTGGCCCCCAGCATTTT. Translating it yields CASSMRGGPQHF.

The gene calls are TRBV27 and TRBJ2-1, with a possible D match to TRBD1 (5 bases). The CDR3 runs to 12 residues. With 5 bases removed from V and 3 bases from J, the gap between germline ends came to 5 bases. CDR1 is MNHEY and CDR2 is SMNVEV in the germline V gene (reference sequence). CDR3 region: CASSRGYNEQFF. The CDR3 DNA is TGTGCCAGCAGTAGGGGCTACAATGAGCAGTTCTTC.

The chain employs TRBV4-1 and TRBJ2-3, with unresolved D. Trimming removed 1 base from V and 4 bases from J, with 9 bases in between. Germline V gene data show CDR1 as MGHRA and CDR2 as YSYEKL. The CDR3 has 14 residues. The CDR3 DNA reads as TGCGCCAGCAGCCAAGTAGTAACCGCAGATACGCAGTATTTT. The encoded protein is CASSQVVTADTQYF.

The V call is TRBV11-2, the J call TRBJ2-7; D is ambiguous. V lost 5 bases and J lost 0, with 11 bases in between. Germline V gene data show CDR1 as SGHAT and CDR2 as FQNNGV. The CDR3 has 14 amino acids. CDR3 coding DNA: TGTGCCAGCAGCACCGATTCCAACTCCTACGAGCAGTACTTC. It encodes CASSTDSNSYEQYF.

V and J are TRBV10-3 and TRBJ2-7; 8 bases align to TRBD2. V shed 5 bases and J 0 bases; nucleotides not matched to a gene: 0. The CDR3 sequence is 13 residues long. Germline CDR1 ENHRY, CDR2 SYGVKD. CDR3 residues: CAISLAGSYEQYF. The CDR3 DNA is TGTGCCATCAGTCTAGCGGGCTCCTACGAGCAGTACTTC.

V is TRBV6-5 and J is TRBJ2-7, with D perhaps matching TRBD2 (5 bases). V lost 5 bases, J lost 0 bases, and 11 bases lay in between. The CDR3 consists of 14 residues. The V gene's germline CDR1 is MNHEY and CDR2 SVGAGI. The CDR3 protein is CASSRSGPSYEQYF. The CDR3 bases are TGTGCCAGCAGTAGAAGCGGTCCCTCCTACGAGCAGTACTTC.

The chain links TRBV12-3 or TRBV12-4 to TRBJ2-1; D is ambiguous. The CDR3 runs 11 residues. V gave up 4 bases and J gave up 7 bases, with 5 bases separating them. The DNA for the CDR3 is TGTGCCAGCAGTTCCAGAAATGAGCAGTTCTTC. It translates to CASSSRNEQFF.

Only a few counts were recorded for this clone. The rearrangement joins TRBV7-2 to TRBJ2-7; 11 bases match TRBD2. V trimming: 7 bases; J trimming: 4 bases; junction bases outside the gene matches: 12. The germline CDR1 and CDR2 sequences are SGHTA and FQGNSA. This CDR3 is built from 16 residues. This chain's CDR3 is CASNLVAGGPGYEQYF. CDR3 nucleotide sequence: TGTGCCAGCAACCTCGTAGCGGGAGGGCCTGGGTACGAGCAGTACTTC.

This chain uses TRBV6-5 with TRBJ2-1; 7 nucleotides match TRBD1. Trimming at V came to 6 bases and at J to 1 base, leaving 6 bases not matched to a gene. The germline V gene encodes CDR1 MNHEY and CDR2 SVGAGI. This CDR3 has 15 amino acids. The CDR3 bases are TGTGCCAGCAGCAACGGCAGGGGGTCCTACAATGAGCAGTTCTTC. Translation gives CASSNGRGSYNEQFF.

The V and J genes are TRBV11-3 and TRBJ2-1; 8 nucleotides line up with TRBD1. Losses at the gene ends were 2 bases for V and 9 bases for J; bases not matched to a gene: 9. This CDR3 comprises 15 residues. Looked up from germline, CDR1 is SGHNT and CDR2 is YENEEA. The CDR3: CASSLSVSTGGEQFF. The CDR3, as DNA: TGTGCCAGCAGCTTATCCGTTTCAACAGGGGGTGAGCAGTTCTTC.

The chain combines TRBV6-5 with TRBJ2-1; no clear D gene. Trimming took off 5 bases at V and 5 bases at J, with 7 bases between the two ends. The CDR3 consists of 12 residues. Germline-derived CDR1 and CDR2 are MNHEY and SVGAGI. The CDR3 DNA follows: TGTGCCAGCAGTCCCGGACACAATGAGCAGTTCTTC. As protein: CASSPGHNEQFF.

The J gene is TRBJ2-3, the V gene TRBV15; 9 positions agree with TRBD2. The germline V gene has CDR1 LNHNV and CDR2 YYDKDF (reference sequence). The CDR3 is made up of 16 amino acids. After removal of 3 bases from V and 5 bases from J, the junction contained 9 bases not matched to a gene. The CDR3 loop is CATSSPSGAAGDTQYF. CDR3 in DNA: TGTGCCACCAGCAGCCCTAGCGGGGCAGCGGGAGATACGCAGTATTTT.

The chain joins TRBV29-1 to TRBJ1-1; no firm D call. The CDR3 length is 13 residues. Germline assignment: CDR1 SQVTM and CDR2 ANQGSEA. Trimming left V 6 bases short and J 1 base short, with 12 bases between. The CDR3 sequence is CSVADYKNTEAFF. The DNA for the CDR3 is TGCAGCGTCGCAGACTATAAGAACACTGAAGCTTTCTTT.

Turning to this clone: Within the sample, other DNA sequences also encode this same CDR3. The rearrangement uses TRBV7-2 and TRBJ1-4; no definite D call. Trimming pared 0 bases from V and 7 bases from J, leaving 6 bases between. The CDR3 is 13 amino acids. From germline, CDR1 is SGHTA and CDR2 FQGNSA. Written as DNA, the CDR3 is TGTGCCAGCAGCTTAGCTAGGGCTGAAAAACTGTTTTTT. Translating gives CASSLARAEKLFF.